This TCR beta chain was recovered during a study of lymphopenia after photon versus proton radiotherapy. Study-wide findings and caveats: Post-nadir TCR diversity decline inversely tracked overall survival among those who died. Post-nadir diversity loss with photons came from oligoclonal expansion, particularly CD8+ Temra cells. Relative stability marked proton patients; photon patients lost diversity and naive cells.

Regarding this clone: Its antigen is currently unknown.

Germline-derived CDR1 and CDR2 are GTSNPN and SVGIG (reference sequence). V shed 3 bases, J shed 3 bases, and the junction held 2 bases outside the gene matches. This CDR3 is 14 amino acids long. Using immunoSEQ multiplex PCR, the repertoire was profiled, and TCRdb retains in-frame clones only, with some absent. This table has 60,000 to 75,000 clones, about 86% appearing once. Specimen: peripheral blood, collected from a patient treated with photon-based radiotherapy. This receptor was taken from a man aged 35-49 years with gastric cancer. The chain has TRBV30 and TRBJ2-1, with TRBD1 matching over 10 bases. The CDR3 protein is CAWSGTGVYNEQFF. The CDR3, as DNA: TGTGCCTGGAGCGGGACAGGGGTCTACAATGAGCAGTTCTTC.